This TCR beta chain is drawn from a study of CD8 T cells in ankylosing spondylitis. The germline CDR1 and CDR2 sequences are SGHRS and YFSETQ. V lost 3 bases and J lost 8, with 14 bases in between. CDR3 length equals 13 residues. Study results and caveats: Before this, some motif variants had been reported in reactive arthritis synovial fluid and blood. Seemingly characteristic of ankylosing spondylitis blood was a TCR beta motif consisting of about 8 highly homologous variants.

Construction of TCR beta libraries was performed using quantitative 5'-RACE with molecular barcodes. One entry per CDR3 protein results from TCRdb running MiXCR on the 5' RACE reads. The table records over 100,000 distinct CDR3 sequences, 11% of them present only once. This clonotype was seen repeatedly, ten times or more. Its specificity is not known. This chain connects TRBV5-1 to TRBJ1-2; TRBD1 is a possible D gene (6 bases). This TCR came from a female donor with ankylosing spondylitis or in good health (not recorded which). The sequenced sample was blood, either unsorted or a sorted T cell fraction (not recorded which). CDR3 region: CASSSETGRGYTF. CDR3 DNA: TGCGCCAGCAGCTCCGAAACAGGGAGAGGCTACACCTTC.